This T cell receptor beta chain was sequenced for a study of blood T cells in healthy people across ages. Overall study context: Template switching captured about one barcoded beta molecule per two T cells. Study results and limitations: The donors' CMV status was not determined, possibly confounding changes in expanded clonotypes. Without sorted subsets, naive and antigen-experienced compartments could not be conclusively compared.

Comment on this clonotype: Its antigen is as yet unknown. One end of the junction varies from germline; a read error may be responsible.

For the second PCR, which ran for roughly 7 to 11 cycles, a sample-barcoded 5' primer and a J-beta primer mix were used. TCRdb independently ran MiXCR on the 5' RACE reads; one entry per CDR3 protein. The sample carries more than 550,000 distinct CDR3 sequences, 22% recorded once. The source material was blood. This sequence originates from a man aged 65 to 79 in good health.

DNA for the CDR3: TGTGCCAGCAGCCCTCTCGCTAGCACAGATGCGCAGTATTTT. This translates into CASSPLASTDAQYF. V is TRBV12-3 or TRBV12-4 and J is TRBJ2-3; a possible D gene is TRBD2 (5 bases). This CDR3 spans 14 amino acids.